A single sample is the source of the 32 T cell receptor beta chains below, sequenced in a study of T cell repertoires in cytomegalovirus infection. TCRdb redid the calling of the reads with MiXCR, one entry per CDR3 protein. Here the sample spans some 200,000 distinct CDR3 sequences, roughly a fifth being singletons. Sequenced material: PBMCs. The source is a human donor in good health (CMV status not recorded). Some clones in this sample may be carry-over from other donors' samples.

For the CDR3, the DNA is TGTGCCAGCAGTCCGCCAGGTGGAGGGGTCGGGGCCAACGTCCTGACTTTC. This sequence encodes CASSPPGGGVGANVLTF. The chain uses TRBV28 and TRBJ2-6; D may be TRBD2 (6 bases). This CDR3 region has 17 residues. Trimming pared 5 bases from V and 4 bases from J, leaving 18 bases between. CDR1 MDHEN and CDR2 SYDVKM come from the germline V gene. Based on the CDR3 plus reference TRBV28 and TRBJ2-6, the full variable domain is DVKVTQSSRYLVKRTGEKVFLECVQDMDHENMFWYRQDPGLGLRLIYFSYDVKMKEKGDIPEGYSVSREKKERFSLILESASTNQTSMYLCASSPPGGGVGANVLTFGAGSRLTVL.

The sample holds a few counts of this clonotype. V usage is TRBV3-1 and J usage is TRBJ1-5; no clear D. Trimming took 2 bases from V and 0 from J, leaving 2 bases between them. Germline V CDR1 and CDR2: LGHDT, YNNKEL (reference sequence). This CDR3 has 13 residues. The CDR3: CASSQNSNQPQHF. The DNA for the CDR3 is TGTGCCAGCAGCCAAAATAGCAATCAGCCCCAGCATTTT.

This clonotype was counted a few times. V gene TRBV5-4 combines with J gene TRBJ2-1; 7 bases fit TRBD2. The CDR3 covers 16 residues. Germline CDR1 reads SGHNT; CDR2 reads YYREEE (reference sequence). V trimming: 3 bases; J trimming: 9 bases; junction bases outside the gene matches: 15. Here the CDR3 reads CASSSPSGPTGSEQFF. The CDR3 region has the DNA TGTGCCAGCAGCTCCCCTAGCGGCCCAACCGGAAGTGAGCAGTTCTTC.

V usage is TRBV20-1 and J usage is TRBJ1-6; a weak D match, TRBD1 (6 bases). The CDR3 contains 19 residues. Trimming cost V 1 base and J 2 bases, with 21 bases left between them. The germline gives CDR1 DFQATT, CDR2 SNEGSKA (reference sequence). The CDR3 DNA follows: TGCAGTGCTAGAGGTTTAAAAGGGACACATATCCCCTATAATTCACCCCTCCACTTT. Its protein is CSARGLKGTHIPYNSPLHF.

In this sample, this clonotype turned up many times. V usage is TRBV6-1 and J usage is TRBJ2-1, with D tentatively TRBD1 (6 bases). This CDR3 region has 14 residues. CDR1 and CDR2 (germline): MNHNS, SASEGT. With 4 bases removed from V and 2 bases from J, the gap between germline ends came to 9 bases. The CDR3 DNA sequence: TGTGCCAGCAGTGTACAGGGACCCTACAATGAGCAGTTCTTC. Protein sequence: CASSVQGPYNEQFF.

This clonotype was found many times. The gene calls are TRBV25-1 and TRBJ2-7; 9 nucleotides line up with TRBD2. J was trimmed by 2 bases and V by 2 bases; bases with no gene match: 7. CDR3 length equals 16 residues. Germline CDR1 MGHDK, CDR2 SYGVNS. CDR3 amino acids: CASSEERLAGTYEQYF. In nucleotides, the CDR3 is TGTGCCAGCAGTGAAGAGCGGCTAGCGGGGACCTACGAGCAGTACTTC.

The V call is TRBV27, the J call TRBJ2-5, with D unresolved. Germline CDR1 and CDR2: MNHEY and SMNVEV (reference sequence). The CDR3 is 15 amino acids. V was shortened by 3 bases and J by 1 base, with 12 bases between the two germline ends. Written as DNA, the CDR3 is TGTGCCAGCAGTTTTTTTGTTGGGTCCCAAGAGACCCAGTACTTC. Residues: CASSFFVGSQETQYF.

This clonotype was observed a few times. V is TRBV14 and J is TRBJ2-2; D might be TRBD2 (5 bases). V lost 5 bases and J lost 5, with 12 bases in between. Per germline, CDR1 SGHDN and CDR2 FVKESK. The CDR3 length is 14 residues. CDR3 bases: TGTGCCAGCAGCGCTCGCTCGGGGACCGGGGAGCTGTTTTTT. Amino acid sequence: CASSARSGTGELFF.

The genes are TRBV20-1 and TRBJ1-6; possible D gene TRBD1, 5 bases. Germline V gives CDR1 DFQATT, CDR2 SNEGSKA (reference sequence). Trimming shortened V by 1 base and J by 6 bases, and 19 bases separated the two germline ends. The CDR3 is 17 amino acids. The chain's CDR3 is CSARVRPRDGPNSPLHF. Here the CDR3 DNA reads TGCAGTGCTAGAGTAAGGCCCAGGGACGGCCCTAATTCACCCCTCCACTTT.

The rearrangement links TRBV14 to TRBJ1-4, with a tentative D call TRBD1 (5 bases). The CDR3 runs 15 residues. Between the trimmed V and J ends, which lost 1 base and 6 bases, there was a span of 12 bases. Germline CDR1 reads SGHDN; CDR2 reads FVKESK. CDR3 in DNA: TGTGCCAGCAGCCAAGTGCGGGGGTCGGATGAAAAACTGTTTTTT. It encodes CASSQVRGSDEKLFF.

This clonotype was counted at least ten times. V is TRBV12-3 or TRBV12-4 and J is TRBJ1-2, with D tentatively TRBD1 (5 bases). The V end was cut by 3 bases, the J end by 2 bases, with 13 bases between. The CDR3 has 15 residues. Here the CDR3 DNA reads TGTGCCAGCAGTTTTAGTGGGGCAGGGAACTATGGCTACACCTTC. Its translation: CASSFSGAGNYGYTF.

The rearrangement links TRBV12-3 or TRBV12-4 to TRBJ2-2; tentatively, D is TRBD1 (6 bases). The ends were cut back, 5 bases at V and 0 bases at J, with 10 bases in the middle. The CDR3 contains 15 residues. This chain's CDR3 is CASSITGTNTGELFF. CDR3 DNA sequence: TGTGCCAGCAGTATCACAGGGACGAACACCGGGGAGCTGTTTTTT.

The chain recombines TRBV28 with TRBJ2-4; D gene uncertain. CDR1 and CDR2 (germline): MDHEN, SYDVKM. The V gene lost 11 bases and the J gene lost 1 base, with 15 bases spanning the gap. This CDR3 region has 14 residues. CDR3 bases: TGTGCCCTTTCCGAGGAACAGGCCAAAAACATTCAGTACTTC. This codes for CALSEEQAKNIQYF.

V is TRBV29-1 and J is TRBJ1-1; TRBD1 matches 7 bases. V was clipped by 3 bases and J by 1 base; unmatched bases: 11. The germline gives CDR1 SQVTM, CDR2 ANQGSEA. The CDR3 contains 16 residues. CDR3 sequence reads: CSVEAVRGQGNTEAFF. In DNA, the CDR3 is TGCAGCGTTGAGGCTGTGAGGGGGCAGGGGAACACTGAAGCTTTCTTT.

This clonotype was seen a few times. J is TRBJ2-2 and V is TRBV27; 8 nucleotides match TRBD2. Germline-derived CDR1 and CDR2 are MNHEY and SMNVEV (reference sequence). The CDR3 loop spans 18 amino acids. J lost 2 bases, V lost 4 bases, and 12 bases had no gene match. Here the CDR3 DNA reads TGTGCCAGCAGTTCTTGGACTAGCAAATTACATAACACCGGGGAGCTGTTTTTT. Translation gives CASSSWTSKLHNTGELFF.

The V call is TRBV2, the J call TRBJ1-5; 7 bases are shared with TRBD1. The CDR3 sequence is 14 residues long. The V and J ends lost 4 bases and 5 bases, in that order; junction bases with no gene match: 5. Germline V gene sequence: CDR1 SNHLY, CDR2 FYNNEI. The DNA of the CDR3 is TGTGCCAGCAGTGCCGACAGGGCTCATCAGCCCCAGCATTTT. Its translation: CASSADRAHQPQHF.

This clonotype was counted many times. The chain employs TRBV6-1 and TRBJ1-1; D possibly corresponds to TRBD1 (5 bases). The CDR3 loop spans 15 amino acids. CDR1 is MNHNS, CDR2 SASEGT, per germline. V lost 6 bases and J lost 4, with 18 bases in between. CDR3 sequence: CASRTGPGRGTEAFF. As DNA, the CDR3 is TGTGCCAGCAGGACGGGACCGGGCCGGGGCACTGAAGCTTTCTTT.

A few counts support this clonotype. The rearrangement links TRBV4-2 to TRBJ2-3; D may be TRBD1 (5 bases). Germline V gives CDR1 LGHNA, CDR2 YNFKEQ. V was clipped by 7 bases and J by 4 bases, with 15 bases between them. This CDR3 contains 14 residues. The DNA for the CDR3 is TGTGCCAGCAACCCGGTAGGGGCGCCAGATACGCAGTATTTT. It encodes CASNPVGAPDTQYF.

Many counts were recorded for this clonotype. The chain links TRBV28 to TRBJ2-7; D is ambiguous. Trimming cost V 1 base and J 3 bases, with 10 bases left between them. CDR1 and CDR2 (germline): MDHEN, SYDVKM. The CDR3 length is 14 residues. DNA of the CDR3: TGTGCCAGCAGTTTATTCCGGGCGCTCTACGAGCAGTACTTC. Protein product: CASSLFRALYEQYF.

As for this clonotype: A read error may explain this, as a much larger clone is one base away. The chain has TRBV18 and TRBJ2-3, with D perhaps TRBD1 (6 bases). Germline-derived CDR1 and CDR2 are KGHSH and LQKENI. The length of the CDR3 is 15 residues. Here the CDR3 reads CAGSARGQDTDTQYF. As DNA, the CDR3 is TGTGCCGGCTCGGCCAGGGGACAAGACACAGATACGCAGTATTTT. Filled out from reference TRBV18 and TRBJ2-3, the complete variable domain reads NAGVMQNPRHLVRRRGQEARLRCSPMKGHSHVYWYRQLPEEGLKFMVYLQKENIIDESGMPKERFSAEFPKEGPSILRIQQVVRGDSAAYFCAGSARGQDTDTQYFGPGTRLTVL.

This clonotype turned up a few times. The V gene is TRBV29-1, the J gene TRBJ2-3; no clear D gene. This CDR3 spans 12 amino acids. Germline V gives CDR1 SQVTM, CDR2 ANQGSEA. Trimming took off 3 bases at V and 0 bases at J, with 4 bases between the two ends. DNA of the CDR3: TGCAGCGTTGAGGTCAGCACAGATACGCAGTATTTT. Translation gives CSVEVSTDTQYF.

This clonotype has a count of ten or more. The chain couples TRBV6-1 to TRBJ1-5, with D uncertain. Germline V gene data show CDR1 as MNHNS and CDR2 as SASEGT. Trimming cost V 6 bases and J 7 bases, with 13 bases left between them. This CDR3 has 13 residues. The CDR3 loop is CASSLGGRQPQHF. CDR3 DNA: TGTGCCAGCAGCCTAGGTGGTCGGCAGCCCCAGCATTTT.

In this sample, this clonotype turned up a few times. The chain combines TRBV7-3 with TRBJ1-2; TRBD1 matches at 8 bases. Germline CDR1 is SGHTA and CDR2 is FQGTGA. Trimming took 4 bases from V and 7 from J; bases not matched to a gene: 11. This CDR3 spans 15 amino acids. The CDR3 DNA reads as TGTGCCAGCAGCTCCGGGACAGGCCCGAGGGGTGGCTACACCTTC. This translates into CASSSGTGPRGGYTF.

This clonotype came up a few times. The V and J genes are TRBV6-2 or TRBV6-3 and TRBJ1-5; no clear D. CDR1 is MNHEY, CDR2 SVGEGT, per germline. The CDR3 is 13 residues long. Trimming shortened V by 1 base and J by 7 bases, and 8 bases separated the two germline ends. CDR3 coding DNA: TGTGCCAGCAGTTACTACGGAGGACAGCCCCAGCATTTT. Translated: CASSYYGGQPQHF.

The rearrangement joins TRBV7-9 to TRBJ2-3; 9 bases agree with TRBD1. The CDR3 totals 16 residues. Germline V gives CDR1 SEHNR, CDR2 FQNEAQ (reference sequence). Trimming removed 6 bases from V and 4 bases from J; junction bases left unmatched: 11. CDR3 residues: CASSLLRDREADTQYF. CDR3 DNA sequence: TGTGCCAGCAGTCTTCTCCGGGACAGGGAGGCAGATACGCAGTATTTT.

This clonotype was counted a few times. The chain joins TRBV11-1 to TRBJ2-1; D gene ambiguous. The CDR3 is made up of 15 amino acids. The V end was cut by 2 bases, the J end by 0 bases, with 8 bases between. Germline V gives CDR1 SGHAT, CDR2 FQDESV (reference sequence). The CDR3 loop reads CASSLFVDSYNEQFF. In nucleotides, the CDR3 is TGTGCCAGCAGCTTATTCGTCGACTCCTACAATGAGCAGTTCTTC.

This clonotype was counted ten times or more. This rearrangement joins TRBV19 to TRBJ2-7; D remains unclear. The V gene lost 3 bases and the J gene lost 2 bases, with 11 bases spanning the gap. The CDR3 runs 14 residues. Germline assignment: CDR1 LNHDA and CDR2 SQIVND (reference sequence). The DNA of the CDR3 is TGTGCCAGTAGTATGTTCGCCGGAACCTACGAGCAGTACTTC. Translating gives CASSMFAGTYEQYF.

This clonotype was counted only a few times. The chain employs TRBV29-1 and TRBJ2-2, with 8 bases matching TRBD1. The germline V gene encodes CDR1 SQVTM and CDR2 ANQGSEA. V lost 6 bases, J lost 1 base, and 7 bases stayed unmatched. The CDR3 runs to 15 residues. Here the CDR3 reads CSVGRTGRNTGELFF. In DNA, the CDR3 is TGCAGCGTGGGTCGGACAGGGAGGAACACCGGGGAGCTGTTTTTT.

The chain recombines TRBV27 with TRBJ2-7; tentative D call: TRBD1 (6 bases). V lost 2 bases and J 5 bases, leaving 13 bases between the germline ends. Germline lookup yields CDR1 MNHEY and CDR2 SMNVEV (reference sequence). The CDR3 covers 14 residues. The CDR3 DNA reads TGTGCCAGCAGTTTAACAGGGATAGGCAACGAGCAGTACTTC. Amino acids: CASSLTGIGNEQYF.

This clonotype was seen repeatedly, ten times or more. This chain uses TRBV23-1 with TRBJ2-3, with 8 nucleotides matching TRBD1. TRBV23-1 is reported as an ORF; its role is uncertain. J was trimmed by 3 bases and V by 6 bases; bases with no gene match: 20. The CDR3 runs 19 residues. CDR3 in DNA: TGCGCCAGCAGCCCGTCCTCAACTGACAGGGGAAATACGACAGATACGCAGTATTTT. Its translation is CASSPSSTDRGNTTDTQYF.

This clonotype turned up a few times. The J gene is TRBJ2-7, the V gene TRBV29-1; possible D gene TRBD2, 6 bases. The CDR3 is made up of 11 amino acids. Trimming removed 7 bases from V and 3 bases from J, with 10 bases in between. Germline CDR1 is SQVTM and CDR2 is ANQGSEA. The CDR3 sequence: CSAFGGYEQYF. The CDR3 region has the DNA TGCAGCGCTTTCGGGGGCTACGAGCAGTACTTC.

This clonotype was seen only a few times. This chain joins TRBV12-3 or TRBV12-4 and TRBJ2-5, with 8 positions matching TRBD2. The CDR3 runs to 15 residues. With V trimmed by 7 bases and J by 5 bases, 12 bases remained unmatched. In DNA, the CDR3 is TGTGCCAGCACCTCAGGAGCGGGAGTGGGGGAGACCCAGTACTTC. This gives the protein CASTSGAGVGETQYF.